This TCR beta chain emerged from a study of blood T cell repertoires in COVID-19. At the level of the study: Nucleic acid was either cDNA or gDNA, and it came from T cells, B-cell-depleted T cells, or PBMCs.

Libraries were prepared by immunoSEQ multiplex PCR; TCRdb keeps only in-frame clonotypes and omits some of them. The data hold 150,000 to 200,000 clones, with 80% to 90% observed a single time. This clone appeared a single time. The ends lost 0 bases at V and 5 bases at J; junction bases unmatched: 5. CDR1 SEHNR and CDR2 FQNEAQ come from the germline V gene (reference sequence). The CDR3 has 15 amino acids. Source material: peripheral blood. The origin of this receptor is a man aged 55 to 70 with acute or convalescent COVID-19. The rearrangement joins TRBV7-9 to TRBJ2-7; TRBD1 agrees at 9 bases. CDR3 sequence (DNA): TGTGCCAGCAGCTTAGCCCGGGACAGGGTCGACGAGCAGTACTTC. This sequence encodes CASSLARDRVDEQYF.